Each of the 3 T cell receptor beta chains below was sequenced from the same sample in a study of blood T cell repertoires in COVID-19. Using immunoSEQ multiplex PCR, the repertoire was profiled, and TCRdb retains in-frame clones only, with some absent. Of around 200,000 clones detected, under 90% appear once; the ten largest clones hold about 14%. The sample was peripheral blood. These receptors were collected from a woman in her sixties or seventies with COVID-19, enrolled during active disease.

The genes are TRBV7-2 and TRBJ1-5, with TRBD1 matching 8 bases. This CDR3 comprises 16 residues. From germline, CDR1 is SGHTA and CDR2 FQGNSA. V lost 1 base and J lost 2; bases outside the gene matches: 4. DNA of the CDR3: TGTGCCAGCAGCTTAGAGGCAGGGGGCGGCAATCAGCCCCAGCATTTT. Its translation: CASSLEAGGGNQPQHF.

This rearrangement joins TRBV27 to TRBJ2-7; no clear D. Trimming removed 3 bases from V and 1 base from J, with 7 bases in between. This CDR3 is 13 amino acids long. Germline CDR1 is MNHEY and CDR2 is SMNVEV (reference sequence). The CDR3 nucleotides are TGTGCCAGCAGTTTTTCAGGTTCCTACGAGCAGTACGTC. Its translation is CASSFSGSYEQYV.

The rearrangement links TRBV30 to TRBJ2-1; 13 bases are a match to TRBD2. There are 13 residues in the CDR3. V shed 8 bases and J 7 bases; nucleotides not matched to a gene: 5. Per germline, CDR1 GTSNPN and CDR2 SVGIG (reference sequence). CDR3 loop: CATSGGALNEQFF. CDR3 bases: TGTGCCACTAGCGGGGGGGCCCTTAATGAGCAGTTCTTC.